This T cell receptor beta chain was recovered during a study of blood T cell repertoires in COVID-19. Study at large: The United States, Italy and Spain supplied acute and convalescent COVID-19 samples. The cDNA or gDNA used as material had been derived from T cells, B-cell-depleted T cells, or PBMCs.

In the study's own analysis: Reference gene primer amplification gave nucleated cell count estimates. Assay: immunoSEQ multiplex PCR; the TCRdb copy retains only in-frame clones and omits some. D and trimming come from the DNA, and the V and J calls and clone size come from that table. Here the sample spans 100,000 to 150,000 clones, roughly four fifths being singletons. Trimming removed 0 bases at V and 6 bases at J, with 12 bases between. Germline values: CDR1 LGHDT, CDR2 YNNKEL (reference sequence). This CDR3 comprises 14 residues. The gene calls are TRBV3-1 (or the pseudogene TRBV3-2) and TRBJ2-7; TRBD2 might be the D (5 bases). Sequenced material: peripheral blood. This TCR came from a man aged 40-55 years with active or convalescent COVID-19. The CDR3 sequence: CASSQDDLAGEQYF. In DNA, the CDR3 is TGTGCCAGCAGCCAAGACGACTTGGCGGGCGAGCAGTACTTC.